The next 20 T cell receptor beta chains were all read from a single sample in a study of cytomegalovirus exposure and HLA in healthy donors. The study ran its PCR with 60 Vbeta and 13 Jbeta primers. The protocol was immunoSEQ multiplex PCR, while the TCRdb copy is restricted to in-frame clones and leaves out a portion. Seen here are approximately 280,000 clones, roughly 90% observed once, and the top ten hold approximately 2.4%. Input material: PBMCs. These TCRs come from a young woman in good health and CMV-seronegative.

The chain joins TRBV11-2 to TRBJ1-1, with D tentatively TRBD1 (6 bases). In germline, CDR1 is SGHAT, CDR2 FQNNGV. The CDR3 consists of 14 residues. V gave up 5 bases and J gave up 10 bases, with 20 bases separating them. The CDR3 bases are TGTGCCAGCAGCGCCCAGGGGACGACAGTTCTAGCTTTCTTT. This codes for CASSAQGTTVLAFF.

The chain links TRBV4-1 to TRBJ2-5, with D possibly TRBD2 on 6 matching bases. The CDR3 length is 14 residues. Trimming took 0 bases from V and 5 from J, leaving 10 bases between them. Germline CDR1 and CDR2: MGHRA and YSYEKL. The CDR3 region has the DNA TGCGCCAGCAGCCAAGAATGGGGGAGGGAGACCCAGTACTTC. Its translation: CASSQEWGRETQYF.

The rearrangement uses TRBV2 and TRBJ1-1; D possibly corresponds to TRBD1 (5 bases). Per the germline V gene, CDR1 is SNHLY and CDR2 is FYNNEI. The CDR3 runs to 14 residues. With 6 bases removed from V and 1 base from J, the gap between germline ends came to 12 bases. The CDR3 DNA reads TGTGCCAGCAGGGCTGACAGCTCGAACACTGAAGCTTTCTTT. Its protein product is CASRADSSNTEAFF.

The gene calls are TRBV11-2 and TRBJ2-1; TRBD2 is a possible D gene (5 bases). Germline lookup yields CDR1 SGHAT and CDR2 FQNNGV. The CDR3 has 16 residues. V lost 5 bases and J lost 7, with 21 bases in between. CDR3 in DNA: TGTGCCAGCAGCCCCCGGGGTCAAACTCCCGGAAATGAGCAGTTCTTC. Translated: CASSPRGQTPGNEQFF. The variable domain in full, with the rest retrieved from reference TRBV11-2 and TRBJ2-1, is EAGVAQSPRYKIIEKRQSVAFWCNPISGHATLYWYQQILGQGPKLLIQFQNNGVVDDSQLPKDRFSAERLKGVDSTLKIQPAKLEDSAVYLCASSPRGQTPGNEQFFGPGTRLTVL.

The DNA of the CDR3 is TGTGCCAGCAGTGAAGCGGGACAGTCCAATCAGCCCCAGCATTTT. Protein sequence: CASSEAGQSNQPQHF. The chain combines TRBV6-1 with TRBJ1-5; 7 bases line up with TRBD1. CDR1 is MNHNS and CDR2 is SASEGT in the germline V gene. This CDR3 is 15 amino acids long. V shed 0 bases, J shed 3 bases, and the junction held 2 bases outside the gene matches.

J is TRBJ1-5 and V is TRBV7-9; D remains ambiguous. Trimming cost V 0 bases and J 3 bases, with 9 bases left between them. The CDR3 is 15 amino acids. Per germline, CDR1 SEHNR and CDR2 FQNEAQ (reference sequence). The CDR3 loop is CASSLASGINQPQHF. DNA for the CDR3: TGTGCCAGCAGCTTAGCTTCCGGTATCAATCAGCCCCAGCATTTT.

The chain is built from TRBV7-9 and TRBJ2-2; 15 bases are a match to TRBD2. Germline V lookup: CDR1 SEHNR, CDR2 FQNEAQ (reference sequence). The CDR3 covers 17 residues. V lost 7 bases to trimming and J lost 4 bases; unmatched junction nucleotides: 7. In nucleotides, the CDR3 is TGTGCCAGCACCGGGACTAGCGGGGGGAGCGGCACCGGGGAGCTGTTTTTT. Translation gives CASTGTSGGSGTGELFF. Variable domain in full (rest from reference TRBV7-9 and TRBJ2-2): DTGVSQNPRHKITKRGQNVTFRCDPISEHNRLYWYRQTLGQGPEFLTYFQNEAQLEKSRLLSDRFSAERPKGSFSTLEIQRTEQGDSAMYLCASTGTSGGSGTGELFFGEGSRLTVL.

V gene TRBV19 combines with J gene TRBJ2-5; the match to TRBD2 covers 10 bases. Unmatched junction bases numbered 6, after V lost 9 bases and J lost 2 bases. This CDR3 is 14 amino acids long. CDR1 and CDR2 (germline): LNHDA, SQIVND (reference sequence). This CDR3 is CASSRTSGQETQYF. CDR3 DNA sequence: TGTGCCAGCAGCCGGACTAGCGGACAAGAGACCCAGTACTTC.

The chain employs TRBV12-5 and TRBJ2-5; 9 bases are a match to TRBD1. J gave up 5 bases and V 1 base, and 2 bases lay outside the gene matches. Germline CDR1 is LGHNT and CDR2 is FRNRAP. The CDR3 totals 14 residues. CDR3 region: CASGLGTGAETQYF. The CDR3 nucleotides read TGTGCTAGTGGTTTGGGGACAGGGGCGGAGACCCAGTACTTC.

The gene calls are TRBV13 and TRBJ2-2; D not resolved. CDR3 length equals 14 residues. Trimming stripped 2 bases from V and 0 bases from J, with 4 bases between. Germline V gene lookup returns CDR1 PRHDT and CDR2 FYEKMQ (reference sequence). The CDR3 loop reads CASSLLTNTGELFF. CDR3 nucleotide sequence: TGTGCCAGCAGCTTATTAACGAACACCGGGGAGCTGTTTTTT.

The chain carries TRBV11-2 and TRBJ1-3; D is ambiguous. Germline V lookup: CDR1 SGHAT, CDR2 FQNNGV. Trimming left V 5 bases short and J 0 bases short, with 14 bases between. This CDR3 spans 16 amino acids. The CDR3 DNA reads as TGTGCCAGCAGCGGATTCCGGGGTACCTCTGGAAACACCATATATTTT. This encodes CASSGFRGTSGNTIYF. Together with reference TRBV11-2 and TRBJ1-3, the CDR3 gives the full variable domain: EAGVAQSPRYKIIEKRQSVAFWCNPISGHATLYWYQQILGQGPKLLIQFQNNGVVDDSQLPKDRFSAERLKGVDSTLKIQPAKLEDSAVYLCASSGFRGTSGNTIYFGEGSWLTVV.

The V call is TRBV5-1, the J call TRBJ1-1; D is ambiguous. The CDR3 has 12 residues. V dropped 8 bases and J dropped 4 bases, with 12 bases sitting between them. CDR1 is SGHRS and CDR2 is YFSETQ in the germline V gene. The CDR3 DNA is TGCGCCAGTCATGACGGACTCACTGAAGCTTTCTTT. Its translation is CASHDGLTEAFF.

The chain carries TRBV6-5 and TRBJ2-2; D is unresolved. In germline, CDR1 is MNHEY, CDR2 SVGAGI. CDR3 length: 14 residues. The V end lost 6 bases, the J end lost 0 bases, and 8 bases lay between the germline ends. The CDR3 is CASRWASNTGELFF. CDR3 in DNA: TGTGCCAGCAGGTGGGCCTCGAACACCGGGGAGCTGTTTTTT.

CDR3 loop: CSASQDYEQYF. In DNA form, the CDR3 reads TGCAGTGCTAGTCAGGATTACGAGCAGTACTTC. The chain has TRBV20-1 and TRBJ2-7; D is ambiguous. Germline V gives CDR1 DFQATT, CDR2 SNEGSKA (reference sequence). The CDR3 has 11 amino acids. Trimming shortened V by 3 bases and J by 4 bases, and 7 bases separated the two germline ends.

The V call is TRBV29-1, the J call TRBJ2-7; 9 nucleotides agree with TRBD1. The V and J ends lost 7 bases and 3 bases, in that order; junction bases with no gene match: 7. Germline CDR1 reads SQVTM; CDR2 reads ANQGSEA. The CDR3 is 13 residues long. The CDR3 nucleotides read TGCAGCGCCCTGGACAGGGGTGGCTACGAGCAGTACTTC. As protein: CSALDRGGYEQYF.

The rearrangement links TRBV4-2 to TRBJ2-5, with 9 positions matching TRBD2. Germline CDR1 is LGHNA and CDR2 is YNFKEQ. The CDR3 length is 16 residues. Losses at the gene ends were 0 bases for V and 4 bases for J; bases not matched to a gene: 6. For the CDR3, the DNA is TGTGCCAGCAGCCAAGAGGGCGGGGGGGCGATAGAGACCCAGTACTTC. Encoded protein: CASSQEGGGAIETQYF.

This clone was detected a few times. The J gene is TRBJ1-2, the V gene TRBV10-2; 10 bases fit TRBD1. Germline V lookup: CDR1 WSHSY, CDR2 SAAADI. With V trimmed by 6 bases and J by 6 bases, 13 bases remained unmatched. The CDR3 covers 16 residues. CDR3 nucleotide sequence: TGCGCCAGCAGCGAAGCTTGGACAGGGGGGAATGATGGCTACACCTTC. Translating it yields CASSEAWTGGNDGYTF.

V gene TRBV9 combines with J gene TRBJ2-5; TRBD1 matches 9 bases. CDR1 and CDR2 (germline): SGDLS, YYNGEE. V shed 3 bases, J shed 5 bases, and the junction held 5 bases outside the gene matches. The CDR3 contains 14 residues. In DNA, the CDR3 is TGTGCCAGCAGCGCCTCGACAGGGGGGGAGACCCAGTACTTC. Its protein is CASSASTGGETQYF.

The chain joins TRBV13 to TRBJ2-3; D is unclear. V lost 0 bases to trimming and J lost 6 bases, with 4 bases between them. Germline V gene lookup returns CDR1 PRHDT and CDR2 FYEKMQ (reference sequence). The CDR3 loop spans 12 amino acids. This CDR3 is CASSLGRDTQYF. The CDR3 region has the DNA TGTGCCAGCAGCTTAGGGCGGGATACGCAGTATTTT. Based on the CDR3 plus reference TRBV13 and TRBJ2-3, the full variable domain is AAGVIQSPRHLIKEKRETATLKCYPIPRHDTVYWYQQGPGQDPQFLISFYEKMQSDKGSIPDRFSAQQFSDYHSELNMSSLELGDSALYFCASSLGRDTQYFGPGTRLTVL.

Turning to this clone: Distinct nucleotide sequences in the sample also encode this CDR3. The DNA for the CDR3 is TGCGCCAGCAGTCCCACGGGGACCTACAATGAGCAGTTCTTC. Amino acid sequence: CASSPTGTYNEQFF. The V call is TRBV5-1, the J call TRBJ2-1; D may be TRBD2 (5 bases). Germline lookup yields CDR1 SGHRS and CDR2 YFSETQ. V was pared by 5 bases and J by 2 bases, with 11 bases between. The CDR3 has 14 residues.